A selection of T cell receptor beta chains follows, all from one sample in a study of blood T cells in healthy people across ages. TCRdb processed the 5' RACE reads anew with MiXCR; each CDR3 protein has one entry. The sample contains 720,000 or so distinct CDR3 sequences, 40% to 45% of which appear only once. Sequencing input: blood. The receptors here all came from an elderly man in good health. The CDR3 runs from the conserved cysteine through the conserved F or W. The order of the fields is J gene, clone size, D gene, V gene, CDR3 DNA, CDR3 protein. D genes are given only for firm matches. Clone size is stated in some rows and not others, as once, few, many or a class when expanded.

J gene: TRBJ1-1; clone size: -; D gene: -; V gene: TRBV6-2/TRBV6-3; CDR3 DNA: TGTGCCAGCAGTGACCCTCCCGGGGCTGAAGCTTTCTTT; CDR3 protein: CASSDPPGAEAFF
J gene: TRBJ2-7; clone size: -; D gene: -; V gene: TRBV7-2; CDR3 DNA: TGTGCCAGCAGCACTCGACGGTACAATGAGCAGTACTTC; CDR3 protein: CASSTRRYNEQYF
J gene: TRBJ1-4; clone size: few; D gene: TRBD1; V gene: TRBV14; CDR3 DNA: TGTGCCAGCAGCCAAGTCGGGAGGGGGCGGACTAATGAAAAACTGTTTTTT; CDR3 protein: CASSQVGRGRTNEKLFF
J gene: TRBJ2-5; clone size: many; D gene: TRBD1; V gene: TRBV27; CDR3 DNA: TGTGCCAGCAGTTCCCCTTGGGGACAGGGGGAAGAGACCCAGTACTTC; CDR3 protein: CASSSPWGQGEETQYF
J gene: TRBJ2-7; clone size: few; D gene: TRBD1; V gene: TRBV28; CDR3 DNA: TGTGCCAGCAATCCTCCCGGACAGGGGTCCTACGAGCAGTACTTC; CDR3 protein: CASNPPGQGSYEQYF
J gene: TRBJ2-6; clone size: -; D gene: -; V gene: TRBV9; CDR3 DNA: TGTGCCAGCAATTTGGGACTGAACTCTGGGGCCAACGTCCTGACTTTC; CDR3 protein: CASNLGLNSGANVLTF
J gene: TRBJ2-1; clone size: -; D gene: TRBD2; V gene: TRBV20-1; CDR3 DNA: TGCAGTGCTTGGGCCCCGGGCGGGAGATCCAATGAGCAGTTCTTC; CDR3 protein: CSAWAPGGRSNEQFF
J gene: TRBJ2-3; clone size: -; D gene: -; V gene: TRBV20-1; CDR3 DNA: TGCAGTGCTGTTATTATGGGACCAGATACGCAGTATTTT; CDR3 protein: CSAVIMGPDTQYF
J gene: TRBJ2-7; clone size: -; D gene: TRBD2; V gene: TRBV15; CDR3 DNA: TGTGCCACCAGCAGAGTAACTAGCGGGAGTGGTGAGCAGTACTTC; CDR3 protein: CATSRVTSGSGEQYF
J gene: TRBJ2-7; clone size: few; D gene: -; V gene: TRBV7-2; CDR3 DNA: TGTGCCAGCAGCCCCCAGGACAGATTCTACGAGCAGTACTTC; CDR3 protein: CASSPQDRFYEQYF
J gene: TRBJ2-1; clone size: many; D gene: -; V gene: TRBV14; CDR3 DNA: TGTGCCAGCAGCCACAGGGGCTACAATGAGCAGTTCTTC; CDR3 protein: CASSHRGYNEQFF
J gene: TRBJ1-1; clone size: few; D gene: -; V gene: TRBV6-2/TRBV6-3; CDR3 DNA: TGTGCCAGCAGTAACACTGAAGCTTTCTTT; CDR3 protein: CASSNTEAFF
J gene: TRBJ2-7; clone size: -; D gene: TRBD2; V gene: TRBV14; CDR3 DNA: TGTGCCAGCAGCCAAGATCTCACTAGCGGGAGATACGAGCAGTACTTC; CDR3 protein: CASSQDLTSGRYEQYF